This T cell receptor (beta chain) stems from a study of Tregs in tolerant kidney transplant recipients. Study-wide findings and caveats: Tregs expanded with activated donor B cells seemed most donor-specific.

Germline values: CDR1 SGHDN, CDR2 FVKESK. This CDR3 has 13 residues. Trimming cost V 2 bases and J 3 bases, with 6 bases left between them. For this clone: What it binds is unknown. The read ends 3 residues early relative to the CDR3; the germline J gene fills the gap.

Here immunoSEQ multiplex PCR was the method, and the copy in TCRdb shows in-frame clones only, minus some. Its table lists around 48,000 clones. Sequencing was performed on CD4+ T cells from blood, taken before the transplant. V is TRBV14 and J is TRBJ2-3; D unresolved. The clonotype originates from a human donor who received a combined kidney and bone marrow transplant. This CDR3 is CASSQPVTDTQYF. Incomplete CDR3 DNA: TGTGCCAGCAGCCAACCCGTTACAGATACG.